A single sample is the source of the 28 T cell receptor beta chains below, sequenced in a study of sequential checkpoint blockade in melanoma. This table comes from immunoSEQ multiplex PCR, and its TCRdb copy is limited to in-frame clones, with some not included. The sample yields 8,000 or so clones, about 92% seen once. As for treatment: randomized to nivolumab then ipilimumab (arm A) or the reverse (arm B). This material consisted of CD8+ T cells sorted from blood (inferred from file names), taken from a patient given nivolumab and ipilimumab in sequence. Source of these receptors: a human donor with melanoma.

The chain couples TRBV2 to TRBJ2-7, with 7 bases identical to TRBD1. The junction had 1 base not matched to a gene; V was cut back by 4 bases and J by 1 base. This CDR3 has 13 residues. The germline gives CDR1 SNHLY, CDR2 FYNNEI. CDR3 loop: CASSVTGSYEQYV. DNA of the CDR3: TGTGCCAGCAGTGTGACAGGGTCCTACGAGCAGTACGTC.

Sample share makes this clone large. J is TRBJ1-1 and V is TRBV5-1; tentative D call: TRBD1 (6 bases). Trimming pared 4 bases from V and 1 base from J, leaving 17 bases between. Germline assignment: CDR1 SGHRS and CDR2 YFSETQ. The CDR3 runs 16 residues. The CDR3 DNA sequence: TGCGCCAGCAGCAAGTATCGGAACAGGGAGAACACTGAAGCTTTCTTT. Encoded protein: CASSKYRNRENTEAFF.

This chain connects TRBV4-3 to TRBJ2-7; 7 bases are shared with TRBD1. This CDR3 spans 15 amino acids. Germline V gene sequence: CDR1 LGHNA, CDR2 YSLEER. CDR3 DNA: TGCGTTACAGGGGTTCCCTTTGGACTGGGATGCGAGCAGTACGTC. This sequence encodes CVTGVPFGLGCEQYV.

The chain employs TRBV6-5 and TRBJ1-2; D is undetermined. This CDR3 comprises 14 residues. Germline V gene lookup returns CDR1 MNHEY and CDR2 SVGAGI. V was shortened by 2 bases and J by 1 base, with 8 bases between the two germline ends. The CDR3 loop reads CASSYGSFNYGYTF. CDR3 nucleotide sequence: TGTGCCAGCAGTTACGGTAGCTTTAACTATGGCTACACCTTC.

This clone has more than one count but fewer than ten. The chain joins TRBV27 to TRBJ1-5, with 8 positions matching TRBD1. The CDR3 covers 12 residues. Germline CDR1 and CDR2: MNHEY and SMNVEV (reference sequence). V trimming: 5 bases; J trimming: 7 bases; junction bases outside the gene matches: 1. The CDR3 spells CASSPGGQPQHF. DNA of the CDR3: TGTGCCAGCAGTCCAGGGGGCCAGCCCCAGCATTTT.

The V call is TRBV5-1, the J call TRBJ2-7, with 10 positions matching TRBD2. Germline V gene lookup returns CDR1 SGHRS and CDR2 YFSETQ. V shed 0 bases, J shed 2 bases, and the junction held 5 bases outside the gene matches. This CDR3 contains 16 residues. The CDR3 loop reads CASSLGVGTSAYEQYF. CDR3 bases: TGCGCCAGCAGCTTGGGAGTGGGGACTAGCGCCTACGAGCAGTACTTC.

The chain employs TRBV27 and TRBJ2-1; TRBD2 matches 8 bases. The CDR3 is 15 amino acids. From germline, CDR1 is MNHEY and CDR2 SMNVEV (reference sequence). V lost 8 bases to trimming and J lost 0 bases; unmatched junction nucleotides: 6. This chain's CDR3 is CASSELAGSYNEQFF. CDR3 nucleotides: TGTGCCAGCTCCGAGCTAGCGGGCTCCTACAATGAGCAGTTCTTC.

J is TRBJ2-5 and V is TRBV5-1; no clear D. The DNA end favors TRBJ2-7, so the J call may be wrong. Germline V gives CDR1 SGHRS, CDR2 YFSETQ. The CDR3 length is 13 residues. The CDR3 loop reads CASSLASFYEQYF. DNA of the CDR3: TGCGCCAGCAGCTTGGCCTCGTTCTACGAGCAGTACTTC.

The genes are TRBV5-4 and TRBJ2-7, with D maybe TRBD1 (5 bases). Deletions cut 6 bases from V and 1 base from J, with 8 bases between. CDR1 and CDR2 (germline): SGHNT, YYREEE (reference sequence). This CDR3 spans 12 amino acids. CDR3 in amino acids: CASKGQSYEQYF. DNA of the CDR3: TGTGCCAGCAAGGGGCAGTCCTACGAGCAGTACTTC.

V gene TRBV27 combines with J gene TRBJ2-7; D is uncertain. Germline CDR1 MNHEY, CDR2 SMNVEV (reference sequence). The CDR3 has 11 residues. V gave up 2 bases and J gave up 6 bases, with 5 bases separating them. The chain's CDR3 is CASSLGLEQYF. Here the CDR3 DNA reads TGTGCCAGCAGTTTAGGGCTCGAGCAGTACTTC.

This chain joins TRBV19 and TRBJ2-7; 13 bases map to TRBD2. This CDR3 is 16 amino acids long. The J segment lost 3 bases and the V segment lost 3 bases, leaving 5 bases of the junction unmatched. Germline V CDR1 and CDR2: LNHDA, SQIVND (reference sequence). The CDR3 DNA is TGTGCCAGTAGTATGGAAGGACTAGCGGGGGTCTACGAGCAGTACTTC. Translating gives CASSMEGLAGVYEQYF.

This clone was recorded once. V gene TRBV7-9 combines with J gene TRBJ2-7; the match to TRBD1 covers 7 bases. Germline V lookup: CDR1 SEHNR, CDR2 FQNEAQ (reference sequence). The CDR3 consists of 16 residues. The V segment lost 6 bases and the J segment 7 bases; nucleotides outside the gene matches: 18. The CDR3 region has the DNA TGTGCCAGCAGGGACGGCCGGCAAGGGACAGACCTTGAGCAGTACTTC. Its protein is CASRDGRQGTDLEQYF. Full variable domain (missing parts from reference TRBV7-9 and TRBJ2-7): DTGVSQNPRHKITKRGQNVTFRCDPISEHNRLYWYRQTLGQGPEFLTYFQNEAQLEKSRLLSDRFSAERPKGSFSTLEIQRTEQGDSAMYLCASRDGRQGTDLEQYFGPGTRLTVT.

The V call is TRBV28, the J call TRBJ2-7; 10 bases align to TRBD2. Trimming took 5 bases from V and 5 from J; bases not matched to a gene: 6. Germline V lookup: CDR1 MDHEN, CDR2 SYDVKM. The CDR3 has 14 amino acids. This chain's CDR3 is CASSQREGRNEQYF. CDR3 nucleotides: TGTGCCAGCAGTCAGCGGGAGGGCCGCAACGAGCAGTACTTC.

This sequence joins TRBV6-1 and TRBJ1-5; 8 nucleotides agree with TRBD1. V shed 7 bases and J 5 bases; nucleotides not matched to a gene: 4. Germline-derived CDR1 and CDR2 are MNHNS and SASEGT. The CDR3 totals 13 residues. The CDR3 sequence is CASNQGADQPQHF. CDR3 DNA: TGTGCCAGCAACCAGGGGGCTGATCAGCCCCAGCATTTT.

The rearrangement joins TRBV13 to TRBJ2-7; the match to TRBD2 covers 7 bases. Germline-derived CDR1 and CDR2 are PRHDT and FYEKMQ (reference sequence). The V segment lost 0 bases and the J segment 2 bases; nucleotides outside the gene matches: 13. The CDR3 loop spans 18 amino acids. The CDR3 spells CASSLGGGGGRWTYEQYF. The CDR3 bases are TGTGCCAGCAGCTTAGGTGGCGGCGGCGGGAGATGGACCTACGAGCAGTACTTC. The full variable domain, its missing parts supplied by reference TRBV13 and TRBJ2-7, is AAGVIQSPRHLIKEKRETATLKCYPIPRHDTVYWYQQGPGQDPQFLISFYEKMQSDKGSIPDRFSAQQFSDYHSELNMSSLELGDSALYFCASSLGGGGGRWTYEQYFGPGTRLTVT.

This clone was recorded only once. V is TRBV11-2 and J is TRBJ1-1, with TRBD1 as a possible D gene (5 bases). The CDR3 is 15 amino acids. V was shortened by 1 base and J by 3 bases, with 12 bases between the two germline ends. Germline V CDR1 and CDR2: SGHAT, FQNNGV. In DNA, the CDR3 is TGTGCCAGCAGCTTAGTTTCCAGGGTGGACACTGAAGCTTTCTTT. This codes for CASSLVSRVDTEAFF.

This chain links TRBV19 with TRBJ1-1; D unresolved. Trimming pared 4 bases from V and 1 base from J, leaving 10 bases between. Germline CDR1 is LNHDA and CDR2 is SQIVND (reference sequence). The CDR3 totals 14 residues. CDR3 amino acids: CASSTGLPNTEAFF. The CDR3 region has the DNA TGTGCCAGTAGTACCGGACTGCCGAACACTGAAGCTTTCTTT.

The V and J genes are TRBV5-4 and TRBJ1-2; D unresolved. V gave up 3 bases and J gave up 6 bases, with 9 bases separating them. This CDR3 region has 12 residues. Germline loops: CDR1 SGHNT, CDR2 YYREEE (reference sequence). CDR3 residues: CASSWRANGYTF. In nucleotides, the CDR3 is TGTGCCAGCAGCTGGAGGGCAAATGGCTACACCTTC.

This CDR3 reads CASSSRGGEAFF. The DNA for the CDR3 is TGTGCCAGCAGCTCCAGGGGTGGTGAAGCTTTCTTT. The chain combines TRBV7-9 with TRBJ1-1; a weak D match, TRBD1 (6 bases). V dropped 4 bases and J dropped 7 bases, with 10 bases sitting between them. This CDR3 region has 12 residues. Germline CDR1 SEHNR, CDR2 FQNEAQ (reference sequence).

CDR3 nucleotides: TGCAGCGTTGACGGCTGGTCTAGCGGGAGGACTACCTACGAGCAGTACTTC. It yields the protein CSVDGWSSGRTTYEQYF. The rearrangement uses TRBV29-1 and TRBJ2-7; 11 bases match TRBD2. This CDR3 is built from 17 residues. The V gene end was trimmed by 3 bases and the J gene end by 2 bases; junction bases not matched to a gene: 12. The V gene's germline CDR1 is SQVTM and CDR2 ANQGSEA.

This sequence joins TRBV27 and TRBJ1-1; D is unresolved. V lost 2 bases and J lost 5, with 9 bases in between. This CDR3 comprises 13 residues. In germline, CDR1 is MNHEY, CDR2 SMNVEV (reference sequence). The CDR3: CASSLGYGTEAFF. The DNA of the CDR3 is TGTGCCAGCAGTTTAGGTTACGGGACTGAAGCTTTCTTT.

The rearrangement uses TRBV30 and TRBJ2-7; weak D call: TRBD1 (5 bases). Germline V lookup: CDR1 GTSNPN, CDR2 SVGIG (reference sequence). V gave up 3 bases and J gave up 1 base, with 7 bases separating them. The CDR3 contains 12 residues. The CDR3 DNA sequence: TGTGCCTGGAGACAGGTTTCCTACGAGCAGTACTTC. As protein: CAWRQVSYEQYF. Drawing the rest from reference TRBV30 and TRBJ2-7, the complete variable domain is SQTIHQWPATLVQPVGSPLSLECTVEGTSNPNLYWYRQAAGRGLQLLFYSVGIGQISSEVPQNLSASRPQDRQFILSSKKLLLSDSGFYLCAWRQVSYEQYFGPGTRLTVT.

The CDR3 spells CASSQDDTRSALGYYGYTF. CDR3 coding DNA: TGCGCCAGCAGCCAAGACGATACGAGGTCGGCCCTGGGTTACTATGGCTACACCTTC. This rearrangement joins TRBV4-1 to TRBJ1-2, with unresolved D. Germline assignment: CDR1 MGHRA and CDR2 YSYEKL. V lost 0 bases, J lost 3 bases, and 23 bases lay in between. The CDR3 is 19 residues long.

The chain recombines TRBV4-1 with TRBJ2-5, with D possibly TRBD2 on 5 matching bases. The last part of the DNA fits TRBJ2-7 better; the J call may be wrong. Germline CDR1 reads MGHRA; CDR2 reads YSYEKL. CDR3 size: 15 residues. The CDR3 loop is CASSQVAGNSYEQYF. The CDR3 DNA reads as TGCGCCAGCAGCCAAGTGGCGGGCAACTCCTACGAGCAGTACTTC.

The rearrangement links TRBV5-4 to TRBJ2-7; possible D gene TRBD1, 7 bases. Germline assignment: CDR1 SGHNT and CDR2 YYREEE (reference sequence). The V end lost 2 bases, the J end lost 4 bases, and 13 bases lay between the germline ends. CDR3 size: 14 residues. The CDR3 bases are TGTGCCAGCAGCTTTGGCAGGGGGGCTTACGAGCAGTACTTC. Translated: CASSFGRGAYEQYF.

The chain recombines TRBV6-6 with TRBJ1-5; D ambiguous. The V and J ends lost 0 bases and 1 base respectively, with 10 bases between them. CDR3 length: 16 amino acids. Germline V gene sequence: CDR1 MNHNY, CDR2 SVGAGI (reference sequence). The CDR3, as DNA: TGTGCCAGCAGTTACTCGAACAGAAGAAGCAATCAGCCCCAGCATTTT. It yields the protein CASSYSNRRSNQPQHF.

This clone was recorded once. The chain employs TRBV15 and TRBJ1-2, with D uncertain. Germline V lookup: CDR1 LNHNV, CDR2 YYDKDF (reference sequence). V was shortened by 0 bases and J by 8 bases, with 19 bases between the two germline ends. The CDR3 extends over 16 amino acids. The CDR3 bases are TGTGCCACCAGCAGAGAGTTGGGCGGGAGCGAGTGGGGCTACACCTTC. Residues: CATSRELGGSEWGYTF. Looking up the rest from reference TRBV15 and TRBJ1-2 gives the full variable domain: DAMVIQNPRYQVTQFGKPVTLSCSQTLNHNVMYWYQQKSSQAPKLLFHYYDKDFNNEADTPDNFQSRRPNTSFCFLDIRSPGLGDTAMYLCATSRELGGSEWGYTFGSGTRLTVV.

V and J are TRBV7-8 and TRBJ2-7; 8 nucleotides line up with TRBD2. Germline CDR1 is SGHVS and CDR2 is FQNEAQ. V lost 3 bases, J lost 5 bases, and 0 bases stayed unmatched. The CDR3 contains 12 residues. The CDR3 protein is CASSFSGDEQYV. DNA of the CDR3: TGTGCCAGCAGCTTTAGCGGGGACGAGCAGTACGTC.